Shown below are 31 T cell receptor beta chains from a single sample sequenced in a study of Graves' ophthalmopathy and Graves' hyperthyroidism. RNA served as the template for amplifying TCR beta CDR3 regions. RT-PCR with HTBI primers came first, then second-round multiplex PCR. From the multiplex PCR reads, TCRdb called clonotypes with MiXCR, one entry per CDR3 protein. The table records hundreds of thousands of distinct CDR3 sequences, roughly 21% of them present only once. The sample taken for sequencing was peripheral blood. These receptor sequences come from a woman between 18 and 30 years old with stable Graves' hyperthyroidism.

This clonotype was observed a handful of times. The rearrangement joins TRBV29-1 to TRBJ1-1, with 10 bases aligning to TRBD1. The CDR3 has 13 residues. V dropped 6 bases and J dropped 5; count of bases not matched to a gene: 6. The germline V gene has CDR1 SQVTM and CDR2 ANQGSEA. CDR3 coding DNA: TGCAGCGTCCGGGACAGGGGCTGGACTGAAGCTTTCTTT. As protein: CSVRDRGWTEAFF. Complete variable domain (other parts from reference TRBV29-1 and TRBJ1-1): SAVISQKPSRDICQRGTSLTIQCQVDSQVTMMFWYRQQPGQSLTLIATANQGSEATYESGFVIDKFPISRPNLTFSTLTVSNMSPEDSSIYLCSVRDRGWTEAFFGQGTRLTVV.

As to this clonotype: Possible read error: a much larger clone is one base away. CDR3 DNA sequence: TGTGCCAGCAGTTTAGCCACTTTGACACCCCTCCACTTT. Translating gives CASSLATLTPLHF. V gene TRBV12-3 or TRBV12-4 combines with J gene TRBJ1-6; D remains unclear. The CDR3 has 13 amino acids. The V and J ends lost 0 bases and 11 bases respectively, with 8 bases between them.

This clonotype was recorded many times. This rearrangement joins TRBV6-1 to TRBJ2-7, with D hard to call. Looked up from germline, CDR1 is MNHNS and CDR2 is SASEGT. CDR3 size: 14 residues. The germline V and J ends were trimmed by 4 bases and 0 bases, with 10 bases remaining between them. CDR3 bases: TGTGCCAGCAGTGGTCCTTGGAGCTCCTACGAGCAGTACTTC. It encodes CASSGPWSSYEQYF.

This CDR3 is CASSDPGTGVNYGYTF. DNA for the CDR3: TGTGCCAGCAGTGATCCCGGGACAGGGGTGAACTATGGCTACACCTTC. This chain uses TRBV6-1 with TRBJ1-2, with TRBD1 matching over 10 bases. The J segment lost 2 bases and the V segment lost 3 bases, leaving 6 bases of the junction unmatched. CDR3 length equals 16 residues. Per the germline V gene, CDR1 is MNHNS and CDR2 is SASEGT.

This chain connects TRBV12-3 or TRBV12-4 to TRBJ2-5; a possible D gene is TRBD2 (5 bases). The CDR3 is made up of 14 amino acids. Trimming pared 5 bases from V and 4 bases from J, leaving 14 bases between. CDR3 sequence reads: CASSTPDSPETQYF. The CDR3, as DNA: TGTGCCAGCAGTACCCCGGACTCGCCAGAGACCCAGTACTTC.

A few counts support this clonotype. The chain combines TRBV7-8 with TRBJ1-2; weak D call: TRBD1 (5 bases). Between the trimmed V and J ends, which lost 3 bases and 0 bases, there was a span of 11 bases. This CDR3 has 15 amino acids. CDR1 is SGHVS, CDR2 FQNEAQ, per germline. CDR3 coding DNA: TGTGCCAGCAGCTTGTGGGGCCTCTCTAACTATGGCTACACCTTC. The encoded protein is CASSLWGLSNYGYTF.

The gene calls are TRBV28 and TRBJ2-7; TRBD1 agrees at 11 bases. Looked up from germline, CDR1 is MDHEN and CDR2 is SYDVKM. The trim removed 7 bases at V and 8 bases at J, leaving 13 bases unmatched. The CDR3 is 15 residues long. The CDR3 region has the DNA TGTGCCAGCAAAGCCCCCGGGACAGGGGGGGTCAAGCAGTACTTC. Amino acid sequence: CASKAPGTGGVKQYF.

This clonotype was counted ten times or more. The genes are TRBV30 and TRBJ2-6, with no clear D. CDR1 and CDR2 from the germline V gene are GTSNPN and SVGIG (reference sequence). With 5 bases removed from V and 2 bases from J, the gap between germline ends came to 7 bases. The length of the CDR3 is 13 residues. This CDR3 reads CAWGSPGANVLTF. In DNA form, the CDR3 reads TGTGCCTGGGGGTCTCCTGGGGCCAACGTCCTGACTTTC. The whole variable domain, filled in from reference TRBV30 and TRBJ2-6, reads SQTIHQWPATLVQPVGSPLSLECTVEGTSNPNLYWYRQAAGRGLQLLFYSVGIGQISSEVPQNLSASRPQDRQFILSSKKLLLSDSGFYLCAWGSPGANVLTFGAGSRLTVL.

The chain couples TRBV27 to TRBJ2-7; D possibly matches TRBD1 or TRBD2 (5 bases each). The ends were cut back, 6 bases at V and 3 bases at J, with 15 bases in the middle. The CDR3 contains 14 residues. In germline, CDR1 is MNHEY, CDR2 SMNVEV (reference sequence). CDR3 DNA sequence: TGTGCCAGCAGCATGGGGGATTCGGTCTACGAGCAGTACTTC. Its protein is CASSMGDSVYEQYF.

The chain uses TRBV11-3 and TRBJ1-1, with unresolved D. Germline CDR1 reads SGHNT; CDR2 reads YENEEA. The CDR3 extends over 15 amino acids. Trimming left V 2 bases short and J 2 bases short, with 12 bases between. The CDR3 DNA sequence: TGTGCCAGCAGCTTAAAGGGATCACCCAACACTGAAGCTTTCTTT. Its translation is CASSLKGSPNTEAFF.

As DNA, the CDR3 is TGTGCCAGCAGTTTCCCCGGGGGAAACACCATATATTTT. It specifies CASSFPGGNTIYF. The V call is TRBV6-5, the J call TRBJ1-3, with D unresolved. The length of the CDR3 is 13 residues. CDR1 and CDR2 from the germline V gene are MNHEY and SVGAGI. Trimming removed 4 bases at V and 4 bases at J, with 8 bases between.

This clonotype was recorded a few times. It may be a read error: a sequence one base away is much more abundant. This chain uses TRBV29-1 with TRBJ1-1, with D unclear. This CDR3 contains 10 residues. Germline assignment: CDR1 SQVTM and CDR2 ANQGSEA. CDR3 sequence: CIVETREAFF. In DNA, the CDR3 is TGCATCGTTGAAACCCGGGAGGCTTTCTTT.

This clonotype has ten or more counts. The chain has TRBV9 and TRBJ2-2, with 7 bases identical to TRBD2. This CDR3 region has 14 residues. The V gene end was trimmed by 1 base and the J gene end by 6 bases; junction bases not matched to a gene: 3. Germline CDR1 reads SGDLS; CDR2 reads YYNGEE. Written as DNA, the CDR3 is TGTGCCAGCAGCGTAACGACTAGCCCCGGGGAGCTGTTTTTT. It is translated as CASSVTTSPGELFF.

The table lists this clonotype with many counts. The chain has TRBV18 and TRBJ2-7; 8 bases line up with TRBD2. Per the germline V gene, CDR1 is KGHSH and CDR2 is LQKENI. The ends lost 4 bases at V and 7 bases at J; junction bases unmatched: 3. The CDR3 length is 12 residues. CDR3 nucleotides: TGTGCCAGCTCACGAGCGGGAGATGAGCAGTACTTC. This gives the protein CASSRAGDEQYF.

This clonotype was counted at least ten times. The chain is built from TRBV3-1 and TRBJ2-7; the D gene is possibly TRBD1 (6 bases). In germline, CDR1 is LGHDT, CDR2 YNNKEL (reference sequence). This CDR3 region has 16 residues. The V end lost 3 bases, the J end lost 3 bases, and 18 bases lay between the germline ends. CDR3 coding DNA: TGTGCCAGCAGCCACGCCTATACAGGGTGGCACTACGAGCAGTACTTC. Encoded protein: CASSHAYTGWHYEQYF.

This clonotype was observed at least ten times. The chain has TRBV7-2 and TRBJ2-2, with TRBD2 matching over 7 bases. Germline V gene data show CDR1 as SGHTA and CDR2 as FQGNSA. This CDR3 has 15 amino acids. The J segment lost 5 bases and the V segment lost 2 bases, leaving 5 bases of the junction unmatched. The CDR3 reads CASSLLSGGTGELFF. CDR3 coding DNA: TGTGCCAGCAGCTTATTGTCGGGAGGTACCGGGGAGCTGTTTTTT.

The chain couples TRBV30 to TRBJ1-5; no firm D call. The CDR3 is made up of 13 amino acids. Trimming stripped 4 bases from V and 6 bases from J, with 13 bases between. Germline V gene sequence: CDR1 GTSNPN, CDR2 SVGIG (reference sequence). The CDR3 bases are TGTGCCTGGACCCCGGGAACAGCTCAGCCCCAGCATTTT. Amino acid sequence: CAWTPGTAQPQHF.

J is TRBJ1-3 and V is TRBV6-5; tentatively, D is TRBD1 (5 bases). Deletions cut 2 bases from V and 0 bases from J, with 11 bases between. The CDR3 contains 16 residues. Germline V CDR1 and CDR2: MNHEY, SVGAGI. CDR3 DNA sequence: TGTGCCAGCAGTTACCTGGGGGACGTCTCTGGAAACACCATATATTTT. It specifies CASSYLGDVSGNTIYF.

This clonotype was seen repeatedly, ten times or more. The chain couples TRBV29-1 to TRBJ2-5, with D hard to call. There are 13 residues in the CDR3. Per germline, CDR1 SQVTM and CDR2 ANQGSEA. V was cut by 1 base and J by 5 bases, with 11 bases left in between. The CDR3 region has the DNA TGCAGCGTTGAAGGGGGTAGTAGGGAGACCCAGTACTTC. Its translation: CSVEGGSRETQYF.

This clonotype was seen repeatedly, ten times or more. The chain recombines TRBV7-6 with TRBJ1-3, with a possible D match to TRBD1 (5 bases). Germline V CDR1 and CDR2: SGHVS, FNYEAQ. This CDR3 contains 14 residues. V lost 5 bases and J 7 bases, leaving 15 bases between the germline ends. The CDR3 DNA sequence: TGTGCCAGCAGCCCCCGGCGGGGGAGGAACACCATATATTTT. This codes for CASSPRRGRNTIYF.

Ten or more counts support this clonotype. V usage is TRBV11-2 and J usage is TRBJ2-7, with a possible D match to TRBD2 (5 bases). Trimming took 5 bases from V and 2 from J, leaving 10 bases between them. The CDR3 loop spans 13 amino acids. CDR1 and CDR2 (germline): SGHAT, FQNNGV. CDR3 region: CASSSGIAYEQYF. CDR3 coding DNA: TGTGCCAGCAGCAGCGGAATAGCCTACGAGCAGTACTTC.

This clonotype was observed many times. The chain recombines TRBV7-2 with TRBJ2-2; TRBD1 matches 8 bases. The CDR3 sequence is 16 residues long. With 0 bases clipped from V and 5 bases from J, the junction kept 5 bases outside the gene matches. Germline V CDR1 and CDR2: SGHTA, FQGNSA. This CDR3 is CASSLAYWTGTGELFF. In DNA form, the CDR3 reads TGTGCCAGCAGCTTAGCGTATTGGACAGGGACCGGGGAGCTGTTTTTT.

This clonotype was seen at least ten times. The chain is built from TRBV25-1 and TRBJ2-6; D tentatively reads TRBD1 or TRBD2 (5 bases each). The CDR3 consists of 16 residues. The V and J ends lost 1 base and 0 bases respectively, with 7 bases between them. The germline V gene has CDR1 MGHDK and CDR2 SYGVNS. The CDR3 region has the DNA TGTGCCAGCAGTGAATGGGGGTACTCTGGGGCCAACGTCCTGACTTTC. It yields the protein CASSEWGYSGANVLTF.

This chain joins TRBV7-3 and TRBJ2-2, with unresolved D. Germline CDR1 SGHTA, CDR2 FQGTGA. Trimming removed 1 base from V and 0 bases from J, with 9 bases in between. CDR3 length equals 16 residues. CDR3 region: CASSLNTGANTGELFF. CDR3 nucleotide sequence: TGTGCCAGCAGCTTAAATACGGGCGCGAACACCGGGGAGCTGTTTTTT.

This rearrangement joins TRBV20-1 to TRBJ2-7; 7 nucleotides match TRBD1. J lost 5 bases, V lost 1 base, and 8 bases had no gene match. Looked up from germline, CDR1 is DFQATT and CDR2 is SNEGSKA (reference sequence). This CDR3 spans 14 amino acids. CDR3 coding DNA: TGCAGTGCTAGAGGAGACAGGGATGTAGACGAGCAGTACTTC. Its translation is CSARGDRDVDEQYF.

The chain carries TRBV12-3 or TRBV12-4 and TRBJ2-7; D possibly corresponds to TRBD2 (5 bases). The CDR3 contains 17 residues. With 1 base removed from V and 4 bases from J, the gap between germline ends came to 20 bases. The CDR3 DNA reads TGTGCCAGCAGTTTAGGTAACCGGGGTCTCGGTCGGTACGAGCAGTACTTC. This encodes CASSLGNRGLGRYEQYF.

This rearrangement joins TRBV11-2 to TRBJ1-1; 7 positions match TRBD1. The CDR3 covers 16 residues. The germline V gene encodes CDR1 SGHAT and CDR2 FQNNGV. V lost 5 bases and J lost 1; bases outside the gene matches: 10. CDR3 sequence (DNA): TGTGCCAGCAGCCGTAGACAGGGCGATAGGAACACTGAAGCTTTCTTT. Encoded protein: CASSRRQGDRNTEAFF.

This clonotype was detected ten times or more. This chain connects TRBV28 to TRBJ2-4; TRBD2 agrees at 7 bases. J was trimmed by 3 bases and V by 6 bases; bases with no gene match: 2. This CDR3 is 13 amino acids long. The germline V gene has CDR1 MDHEN and CDR2 SYDVKM. CDR3 nucleotides: TGTGCCAGCAGGGGGGAGGGCAAAAACATTCAGTACTTC. Translated, it gives CASRGEGKNIQYF.

Ten or more counts support this clonotype. This chain joins TRBV12-3 or TRBV12-4 and TRBJ2-6, with D possibly TRBD1 on 6 matching bases. The ends were cut back, 5 bases at V and 0 bases at J, with 14 bases in the middle. This CDR3 has 17 amino acids. The CDR3 sequence: CASSLQGSYSGANVLTF. In DNA, the CDR3 is TGTGCCAGCAGTCTACAGGGATCTTACTCTGGGGCCAACGTCCTGACTTTC.

On this clonotype: With a much larger clone just one base away, this may be a read error. The chain carries TRBV10-3 and TRBJ1-1; D call uncertain. CDR3 length equals 14 residues. Germline loops: CDR1 ENHRY, CDR2 SYGVKD. DNA for the CDR3: TGTGCCAGCAGTGAGGGAAGGGTGAACACTGAAGCTTTCTTT. Amino acid sequence: CASSEGRVNTEAFF.

The sample holds many counts of this clonotype. The chain employs TRBV19 and TRBJ1-5; 8 bases map to TRBD1. J was trimmed by 0 bases and V by 3 bases; bases with no gene match: 4. CDR1 is LNHDA and CDR2 is SQIVND in the germline V gene (reference sequence). The CDR3 covers 16 residues. CDR3 sequence reads: CASSMDRVDSNQPQHF. The DNA of the CDR3 is TGTGCCAGTAGTATGGACAGGGTCGATAGCAATCAGCCCCAGCATTTT.